This T cell receptor (beta chain) was sequenced during a study of T cells in Graves' hyperthyroidism and ophthalmopathy. Turning to the study itself: Upon initial diagnosis and before any treatment, peripheral blood was collected.

The V gene's germline CDR1 is MGHRA and CDR2 YSYEKL. V lost 1 base and J lost 2, with 12 bases in between. The CDR3 has 15 residues. This clonotype was detected only a few times. Amplified TCR beta CDR3 regions derived from RNA transcripts. A set of HTBI primers served as the primers for a first-round RT-PCR of the TCR CDR3. In TCRdb, the multiplex PCR reads were re-called with MiXCR into one record per CDR3 protein. Of some 650,000 distinct CDR3 sequences listed, around 15% were seen once; the top ten hold roughly 3.3%. Not enrolled were patients with uncontrolled infection, other autoimmune disease, pregnancy or lactation. Based on clinical symptoms, serum thyroxine and TRAb, thyroid ultrasound and orbital computed tomography, diagnoses were reached. PBMCs were obtained from roughly 10 ml fresh peripheral blood.

The receptor was isolated from a woman in her forties with Graves' ophthalmopathy. The rearrangement joins TRBV4-1 to TRBJ2-7; no definite D call. The specimen was blood. The CDR3 region is CASSQVTPAPYEQYF. In DNA form, the CDR3 reads TGCGCCAGCAGCCAAGTGACCCCAGCCCCCTACGAGCAGTACTTC.